This T cell receptor beta chain was obtained from a study of a mutant IDH1 vaccine in newly diagnosed glioma. Background on the study: Treated patients showed a male proportion of approximately 60%, a female proportion of roughly 38%, and a mean age of roughly 40 years.

General study points: A vaccine-induced immune response developed in 90% to 95% of the patients.

The CDR3 length is 18 residues. Sequencing used immunoSEQ multiplex PCR; TCRdb keeps in-frame clones, though not all of them. The table has fewer than 45,000 clones, 60% to 80% seen once. The time point: baseline, week 1 (first vaccination visit). This sample's treatment: pre-vaccination baseline after standard-of-care therapy. Comments on this clone: Its antigen is currently unknown.

The chain has TRBV21-1 and TRBJ1-4; TRBD1, the D gene given by the table, was not confirmed from the DNA. TRBV21-1 is a documented pseudogene. This receptor was obtained from a man aged 35-49 years with glioma. Some clones in this sample may be carry-over from other donors' samples. The sequenced sample was PBMCs, obtained from a glioma patient treated with radiotherapy, temozolomide or both. DNA for the CDR3: TGTGCCAGCAGCAAAAGGCCAACAGACAGGGCCACTAATGAAAAACTGTTTTTT. This encodes CASSKRPTDRATNEKLFF.